This T cell receptor beta chain originates from a study of blood T cell repertoires in COVID-19. Study-level information: Collection of acute and convalescent COVID-19 samples took place in the United States, Italy and Spain. T cells, B-cell-depleted T cells, or PBMCs provided the cDNA or gDNA that served as material.

In the authors' methods: Amplification of reference gene primers was used by the study to estimate nucleated cell counts. The repertoire was sequenced with immunoSEQ multiplex PCR; TCRdb's copy has only in-frame clones and lacks some. That table is the source of V, J and clone size, and D and trimming were worked out from the DNA. The sample contains 45,000 or so clones, more than 85% of which appear only once. The CDR3 is 14 residues long. Germline V gene sequence: CDR1 LNHDA, CDR2 SQIVND (reference sequence). Trimming took 2 bases from V and 0 from J, leaving 7 bases between them. The J gene is TRBJ1-1, the V gene TRBV19; D uncertain. Sequenced input: peripheral blood. The source of this sequence is a man between 40 and 49 years old with active COVID-19. In nucleotides, the CDR3 is TGTGCCAGTAGTATAAATGTAATGAACACTGAAGCTTTCTTT. This gives the protein CASSINVMNTEAFF.